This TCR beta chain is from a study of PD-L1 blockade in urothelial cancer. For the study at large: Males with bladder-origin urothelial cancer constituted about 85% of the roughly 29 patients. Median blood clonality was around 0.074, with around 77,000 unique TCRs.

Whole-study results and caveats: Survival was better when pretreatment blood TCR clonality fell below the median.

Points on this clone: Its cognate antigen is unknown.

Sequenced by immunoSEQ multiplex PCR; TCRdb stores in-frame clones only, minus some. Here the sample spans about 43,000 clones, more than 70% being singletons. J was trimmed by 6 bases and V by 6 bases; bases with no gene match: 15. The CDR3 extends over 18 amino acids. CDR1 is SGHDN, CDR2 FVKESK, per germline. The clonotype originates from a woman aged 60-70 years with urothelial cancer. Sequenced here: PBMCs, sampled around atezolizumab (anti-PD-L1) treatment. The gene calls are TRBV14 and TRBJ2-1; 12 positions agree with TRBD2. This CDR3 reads CASSFRTGPSGGANEQFF. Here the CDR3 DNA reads TGTGCCAGCAGTTTCAGGACAGGGCCTAGCGGGGGGGCCAATGAGCAGTTCTTC.